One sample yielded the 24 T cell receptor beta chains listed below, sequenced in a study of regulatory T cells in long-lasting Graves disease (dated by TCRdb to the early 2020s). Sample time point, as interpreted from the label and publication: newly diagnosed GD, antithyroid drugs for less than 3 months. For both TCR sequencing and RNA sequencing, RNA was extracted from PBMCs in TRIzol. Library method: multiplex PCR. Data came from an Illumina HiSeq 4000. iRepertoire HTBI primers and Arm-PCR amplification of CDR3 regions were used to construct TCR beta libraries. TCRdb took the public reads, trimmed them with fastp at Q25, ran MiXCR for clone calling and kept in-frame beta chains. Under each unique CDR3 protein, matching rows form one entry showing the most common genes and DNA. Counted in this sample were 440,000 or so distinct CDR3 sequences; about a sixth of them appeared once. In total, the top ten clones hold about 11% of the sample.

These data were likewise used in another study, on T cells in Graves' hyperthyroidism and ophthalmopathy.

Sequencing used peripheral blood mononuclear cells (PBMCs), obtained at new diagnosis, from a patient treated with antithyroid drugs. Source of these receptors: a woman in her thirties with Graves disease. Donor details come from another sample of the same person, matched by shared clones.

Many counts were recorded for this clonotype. CDR3 sequence (DNA): TGCAGCGTTGGGGATCGACTAGCGGGACCCCTGAACAATGAGCAGTTCTTC. Translating gives CSVGDRLAGPLNNEQFF. The V call is TRBV29-1, the J call TRBJ2-1; 11 bases line up with TRBD2. Trimming removed 4 bases from V and 5 bases from J; junction bases left unmatched: 13. The CDR3 loop spans 17 amino acids. The germline V gene has CDR1 SQVTM and CDR2 ANQGSEA.

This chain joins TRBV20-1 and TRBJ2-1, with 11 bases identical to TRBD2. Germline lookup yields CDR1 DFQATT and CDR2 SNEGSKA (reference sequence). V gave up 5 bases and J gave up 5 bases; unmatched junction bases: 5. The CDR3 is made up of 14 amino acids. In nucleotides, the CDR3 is TGCAGTGCTGACGGACTAGCGGGCGACAATGAGCAGTTCTTC. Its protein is CSADGLAGDNEQFF.

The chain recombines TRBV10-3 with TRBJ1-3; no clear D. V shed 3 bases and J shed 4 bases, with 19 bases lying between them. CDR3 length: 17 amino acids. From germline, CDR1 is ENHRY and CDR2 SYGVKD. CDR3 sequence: CAISESAAIVEGNTIYF. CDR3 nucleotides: TGTGCCATCAGTGAATCGGCAGCAATCGTTGAAGGAAACACCATATATTTT.

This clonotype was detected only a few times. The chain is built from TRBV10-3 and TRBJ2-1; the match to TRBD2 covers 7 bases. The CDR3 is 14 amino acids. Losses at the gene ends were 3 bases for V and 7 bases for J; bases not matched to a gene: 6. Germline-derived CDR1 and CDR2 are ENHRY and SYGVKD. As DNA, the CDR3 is TGTGCCATCAGTGATTACGGGAGGTCAAATGAGCAGTTCTTC. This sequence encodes CAISDYGRSNEQFF.

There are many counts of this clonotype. The CDR3 DNA is TGTGCCAGCAGCTTATTTTGGGGGGTTGGCTACACCTTC. Encoded protein: CASSLFWGVGYTF. The chain employs TRBV7-9 and TRBJ1-2; tentatively, D is TRBD1 (5 bases). The CDR3 contains 13 residues. CDR1 SEHNR and CDR2 FQNEAQ come from the germline V gene (reference sequence). V lost 2 bases, J lost 7 bases, and 11 bases lay in between.

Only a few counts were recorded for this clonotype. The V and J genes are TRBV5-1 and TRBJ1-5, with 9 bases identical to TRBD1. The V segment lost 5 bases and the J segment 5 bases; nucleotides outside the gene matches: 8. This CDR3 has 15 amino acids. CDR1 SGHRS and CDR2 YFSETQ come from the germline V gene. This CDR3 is CASRFGTGSYQPQHF. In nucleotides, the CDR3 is TGCGCCAGCAGGTTCGGGACAGGGTCATATCAGCCCCAGCATTTT.

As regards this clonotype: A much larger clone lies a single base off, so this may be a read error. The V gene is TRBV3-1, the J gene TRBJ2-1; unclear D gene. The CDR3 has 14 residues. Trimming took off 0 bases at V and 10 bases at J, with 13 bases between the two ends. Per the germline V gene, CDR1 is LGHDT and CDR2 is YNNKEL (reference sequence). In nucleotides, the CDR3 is TGTGCCAGCAGCCAAGAGGTAGGACCCTACGAGCAGTTCTTC. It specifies CASSQEVGPYEQFF.

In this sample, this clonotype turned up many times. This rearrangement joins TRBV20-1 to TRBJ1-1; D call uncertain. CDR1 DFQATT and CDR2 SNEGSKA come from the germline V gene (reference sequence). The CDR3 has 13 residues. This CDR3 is CSAGGLMNTEAFF. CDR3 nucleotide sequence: TGCTCAGCAGGAGGGCTGATGAACACTGAAGCTTTCTTT.

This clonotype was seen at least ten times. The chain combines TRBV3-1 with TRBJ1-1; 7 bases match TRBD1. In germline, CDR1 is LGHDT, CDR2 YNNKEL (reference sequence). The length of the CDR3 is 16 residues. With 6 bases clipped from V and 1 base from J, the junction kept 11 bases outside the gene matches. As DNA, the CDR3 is TGTGCCAGCAGACAAACCAGACAGGGCCCGAACACTGAAGCTTTCTTT. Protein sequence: CASRQTRQGPNTEAFF.

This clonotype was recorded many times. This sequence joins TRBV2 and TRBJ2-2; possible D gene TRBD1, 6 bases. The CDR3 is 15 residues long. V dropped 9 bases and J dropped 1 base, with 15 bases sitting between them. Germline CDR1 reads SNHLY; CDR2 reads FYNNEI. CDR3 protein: CARGRRGQNTGELFF. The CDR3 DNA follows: TGTGCCAGGGGCCGCAGGGGACAGAACACCGGGGAGCTGTTTTTT. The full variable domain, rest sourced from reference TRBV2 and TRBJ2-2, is EPEVTQTPSHQVTQMGQEVILRCVPISNHLYFYWYRQILGQKVEFLVSFYNNEISEKSEIFDDQFSVERPDGSNFTLKIRSTKLEDSAMYFCARGRRGQNTGELFFGEGSRLTVL.

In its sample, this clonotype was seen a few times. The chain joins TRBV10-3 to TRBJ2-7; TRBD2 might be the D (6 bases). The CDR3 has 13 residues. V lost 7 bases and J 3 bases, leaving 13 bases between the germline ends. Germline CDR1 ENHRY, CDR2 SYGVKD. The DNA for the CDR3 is TGTGCCATCAATGACGCTAGCGACTACGAGCAGTACTTC. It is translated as CAINDASDYEQYF.

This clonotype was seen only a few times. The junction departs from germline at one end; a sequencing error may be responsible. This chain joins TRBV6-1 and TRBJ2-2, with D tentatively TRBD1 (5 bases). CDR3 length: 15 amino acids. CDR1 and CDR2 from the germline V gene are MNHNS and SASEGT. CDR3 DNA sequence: TGTGCCAGCAATGAATTCAGGGTTAACACCGGGGAGCTGTTTTTT. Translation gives CASNEFRVNTGELFF.

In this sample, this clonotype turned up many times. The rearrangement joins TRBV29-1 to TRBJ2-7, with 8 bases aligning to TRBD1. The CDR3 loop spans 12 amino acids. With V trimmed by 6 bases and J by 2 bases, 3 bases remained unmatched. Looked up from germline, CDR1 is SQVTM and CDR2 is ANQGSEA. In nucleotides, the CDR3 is TGCAGCGTAGGGACAGGACCCTACGAGCAGTACTTC. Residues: CSVGTGPYEQYF.

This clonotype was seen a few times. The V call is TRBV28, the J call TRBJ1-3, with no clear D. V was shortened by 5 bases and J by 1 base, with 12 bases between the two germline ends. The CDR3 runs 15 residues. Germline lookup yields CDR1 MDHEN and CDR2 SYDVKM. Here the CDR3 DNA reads TGTGCCAGCAGTCCCCACGCCACTTCTGGAAACACCATATATTTT. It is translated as CASSPHATSGNTIYF.

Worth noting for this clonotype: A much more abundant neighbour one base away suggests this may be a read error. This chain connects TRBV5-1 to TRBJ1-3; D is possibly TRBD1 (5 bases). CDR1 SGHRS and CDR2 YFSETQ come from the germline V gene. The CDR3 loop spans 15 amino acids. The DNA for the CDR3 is TGCGCCAGCAGCTTGGTTCTAAACGGGGGAAACACCATACATTTT. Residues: CASSLVLNGGNTIHF.

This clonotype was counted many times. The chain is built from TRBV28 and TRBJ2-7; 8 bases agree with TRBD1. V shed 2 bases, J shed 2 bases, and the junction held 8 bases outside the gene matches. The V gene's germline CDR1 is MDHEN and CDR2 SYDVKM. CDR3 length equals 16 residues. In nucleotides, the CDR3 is TGTGCCAGCAGTTTACGGACAGGGTTGAAAACCTACGAGCAGTACTTC. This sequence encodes CASSLRTGLKTYEQYF.

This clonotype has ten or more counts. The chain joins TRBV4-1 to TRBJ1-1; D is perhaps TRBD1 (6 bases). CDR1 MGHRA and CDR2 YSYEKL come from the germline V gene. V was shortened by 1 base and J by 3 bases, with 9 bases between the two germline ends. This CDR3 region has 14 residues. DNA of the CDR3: TGCGCCAGCAGCCAAGGGAGGGGGGACACTGAAGCTTTCTTT. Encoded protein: CASSQGRGDTEAFF.

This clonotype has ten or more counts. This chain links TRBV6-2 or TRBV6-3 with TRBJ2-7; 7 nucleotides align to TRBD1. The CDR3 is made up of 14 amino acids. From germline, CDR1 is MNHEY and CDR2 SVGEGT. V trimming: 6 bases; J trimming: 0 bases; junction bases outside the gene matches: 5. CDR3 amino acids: CASSRDSISYEQYF. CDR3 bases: TGTGCCAGCAGCCGGGACAGTATCTCCTACGAGCAGTACTTC.

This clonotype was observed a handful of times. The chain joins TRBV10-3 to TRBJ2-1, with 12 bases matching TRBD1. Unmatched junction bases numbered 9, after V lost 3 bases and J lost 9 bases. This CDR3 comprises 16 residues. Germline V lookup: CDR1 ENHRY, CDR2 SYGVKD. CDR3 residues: CAISDGDRGLQVEQFF. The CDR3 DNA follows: TGTGCCATCAGTGACGGGGACAGGGGGCTCCAGGTTGAGCAGTTCTTC.

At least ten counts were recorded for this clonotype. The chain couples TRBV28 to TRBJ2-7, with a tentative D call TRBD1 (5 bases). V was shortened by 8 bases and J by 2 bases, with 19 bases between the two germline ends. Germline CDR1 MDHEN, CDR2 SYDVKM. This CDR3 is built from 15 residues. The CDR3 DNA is TGTGCCAGCCGCATATTTGTTGGGGCCCCCTACGAGCAGTACTTC. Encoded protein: CASRIFVGAPYEQYF.

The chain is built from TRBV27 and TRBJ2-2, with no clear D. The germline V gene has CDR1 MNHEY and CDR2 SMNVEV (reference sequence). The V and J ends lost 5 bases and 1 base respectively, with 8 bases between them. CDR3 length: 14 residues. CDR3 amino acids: CASSPPLNTGELFF. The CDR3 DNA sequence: TGTGCCAGCAGTCCCCCTTTGAACACCGGGGAGCTGTTTTTT.

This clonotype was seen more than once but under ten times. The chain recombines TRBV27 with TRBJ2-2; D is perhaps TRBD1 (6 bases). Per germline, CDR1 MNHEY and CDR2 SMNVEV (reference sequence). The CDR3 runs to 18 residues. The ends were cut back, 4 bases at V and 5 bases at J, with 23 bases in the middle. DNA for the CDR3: TGTGCCAGCAGTTCAAGGACAGATGGTTATTTGGGTACCGGGGAGCTGTTTTTT. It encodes CASSSRTDGYLGTGELFF.

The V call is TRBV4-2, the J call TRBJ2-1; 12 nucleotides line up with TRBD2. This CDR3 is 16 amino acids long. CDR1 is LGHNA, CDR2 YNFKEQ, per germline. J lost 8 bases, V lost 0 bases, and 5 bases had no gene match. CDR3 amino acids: CASSQDGGLAGDEQFF. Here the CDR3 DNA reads TGTGCCAGCAGCCAAGACGGGGGACTAGCGGGCGATGAGCAGTTCTTC.

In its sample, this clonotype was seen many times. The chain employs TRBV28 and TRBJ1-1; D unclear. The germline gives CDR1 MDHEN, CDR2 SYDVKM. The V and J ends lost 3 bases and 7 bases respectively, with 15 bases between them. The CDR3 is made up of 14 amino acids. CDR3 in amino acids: CASSFLREASEAFF. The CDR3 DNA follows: TGTGCCAGCAGTTTCTTACGGGAGGCCAGTGAAGCTTTCTTT.